The clone carrying this T cell receptor (beta chain) appeared a few times. What it binds is not known. The data belong to a study of CD8+CD57+ T cells in acquired aplastic anemia. Study in general: Mean DNA quantity obtained from sorted CD4+ and CD8+ cells was approximately 3 ug.

CDR3 and TCR beta VDJ profiling relied on genomic DNA as the template. TCRdb re-derived calls from the reads in MiXCR, one entry per CDR3 protein. The data contain a few hundred thousand distinct CDR3 sequences, 45% to 65% of them seen just once; the ten biggest clones take up under 1.5%. Individuals selected for sequencing had exhibited CD8+CD57+ cell expansion on flow cytometry. The diagnosis in all patients was severe acquired aplastic anemia. General observations from the study: Nearly 30 CD8+ CDR3 sequences were shared between patients and controls.

CDR1 and CDR2 (germline): DFQATT, SNEGSKA (reference sequence). The CDR3 sequence is 17 residues long. Trimming removed 0 bases from V and 1 base from J, with 18 bases in between. This rearrangement joins TRBV20-1 to TRBJ2-5; D may correspond to TRBD1 or TRBD2 (5 bases each). The TCR comes from a human donor with aplastic anemia. Source material: sorted CD4+, CD8+, or CD8+CD57+ T cells (not recorded which) from PBMCs. The CDR3 region has the DNA TGCAGTGCTAGAGATCACAGGAGGCAGTTAGGCCAAGAGACCCAGTACTTC. Its protein product is CSARDHRRQLGQETQYF.